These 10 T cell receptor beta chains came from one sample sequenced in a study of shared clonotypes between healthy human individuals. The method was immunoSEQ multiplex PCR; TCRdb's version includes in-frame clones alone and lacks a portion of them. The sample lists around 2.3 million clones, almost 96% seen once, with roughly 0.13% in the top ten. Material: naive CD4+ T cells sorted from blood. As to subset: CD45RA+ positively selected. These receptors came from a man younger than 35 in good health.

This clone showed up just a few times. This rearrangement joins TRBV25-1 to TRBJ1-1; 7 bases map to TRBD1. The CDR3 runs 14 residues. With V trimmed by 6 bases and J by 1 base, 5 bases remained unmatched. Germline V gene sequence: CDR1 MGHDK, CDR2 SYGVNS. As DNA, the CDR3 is TGTGCCAGCAGACTAGGGGGCGCGAACACTGAAGCTTTCTTT. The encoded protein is CASRLGGANTEAFF.

CDR3 region: CASSLGGAGGADTQYF. The CDR3 coding sequence is TGTGCCAGCAGCTTGGGCGGGGCGGGGGGCGCAGATACGCAGTATTTT. V gene TRBV5-4 combines with J gene TRBJ2-3, with 8 bases aligning to TRBD2. Germline-derived CDR1 and CDR2 are SGHNT and YYREEE (reference sequence). CDR3 size: 16 residues. V lost 0 bases and J lost 4; bases outside the gene matches: 7.

The CDR3 sequence: CASSRGQEVSEAFF. The CDR3 DNA is TGTGCCAGCAGCAGGGGACAGGAGGTTTCTGAAGCTTTCTTT. The chain has TRBV11-2 and TRBJ1-1, with TRBD1 matching 8 bases. V lost 5 bases, J lost 6 bases, and 8 bases stayed unmatched. CDR1 and CDR2 (germline): SGHAT, FQNNGV. CDR3 length: 14 residues.

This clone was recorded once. CDR3 in amino acids: CASDGGGEQYF. CDR3 coding DNA: TGTGCCAGCGACGGTGGGGGCGAGCAGTACTTC. V and J are TRBV7-2 and TRBJ2-7; D may correspond to TRBD1 or TRBD2 (5 bases each). Germline CDR1 reads SGHTA; CDR2 reads FQGNSA. Trimming pared 8 bases from V and 6 bases from J, leaving 11 bases between. The CDR3 consists of 11 residues.

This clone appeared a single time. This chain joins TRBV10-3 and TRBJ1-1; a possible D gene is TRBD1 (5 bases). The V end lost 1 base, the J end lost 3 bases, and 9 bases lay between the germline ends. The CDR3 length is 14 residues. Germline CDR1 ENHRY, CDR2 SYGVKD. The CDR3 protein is CAISELGGDTEAFF. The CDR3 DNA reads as TGTGCCATCAGTGAGTTGGGGGGTGACACTGAAGCTTTCTTT.

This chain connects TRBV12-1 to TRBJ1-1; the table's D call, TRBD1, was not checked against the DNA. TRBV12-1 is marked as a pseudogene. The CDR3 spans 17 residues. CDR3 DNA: TGTGCCAGCAGCTTGAGATTCATAGGGGGCGCGCAGACTGAAGCTTTCTTT. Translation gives CASSLRFIGGAQTEAFF.

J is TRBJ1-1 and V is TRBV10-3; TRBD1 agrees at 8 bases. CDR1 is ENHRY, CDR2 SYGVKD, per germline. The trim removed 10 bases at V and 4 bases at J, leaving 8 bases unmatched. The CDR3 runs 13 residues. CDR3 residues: CATEDRATTEAFF. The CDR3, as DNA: TGTGCCACCGAGGACAGGGCGACCACTGAAGCTTTCTTT.

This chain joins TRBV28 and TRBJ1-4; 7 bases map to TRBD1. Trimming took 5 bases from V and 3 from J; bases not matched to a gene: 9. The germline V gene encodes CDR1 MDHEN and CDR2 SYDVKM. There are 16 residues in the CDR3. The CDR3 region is CASSSTGEGANEKLFF. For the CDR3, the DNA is TGTGCCAGCAGTAGCACAGGGGAGGGGGCTAATGAAAAACTGTTTTTT.

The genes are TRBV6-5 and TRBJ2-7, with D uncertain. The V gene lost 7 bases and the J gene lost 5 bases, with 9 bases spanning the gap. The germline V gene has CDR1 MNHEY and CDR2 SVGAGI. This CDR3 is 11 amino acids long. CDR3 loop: CASIDSNEQYF. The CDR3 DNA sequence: TGTGCCAGCATCGATAGCAACGAGCAGTACTTC.

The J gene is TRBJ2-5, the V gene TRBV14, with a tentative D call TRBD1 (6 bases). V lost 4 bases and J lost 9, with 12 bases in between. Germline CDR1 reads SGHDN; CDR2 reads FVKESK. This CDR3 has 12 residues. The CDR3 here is CASSRGTPPQYF. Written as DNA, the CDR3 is TGTGCCAGCAGCCGTGGGACACCTCCCCAGTACTTC.